These 29 T cell receptor beta chains share one sample of origin, sequenced in a study of blood T cell repertoires in COVID-19. The method was immunoSEQ multiplex PCR; TCRdb's version includes in-frame clones alone and lacks a portion of them. The repertoire consists of fewer than 200,000 clones, with around 79% occurring once and the leading ten covering less than 30%. Sequencing used peripheral blood. The receptors derive from a woman between 65 and 79 years old with acute or convalescent COVID-19.

The rearrangement joins TRBV7-2 to TRBJ1-1; no clear D. The CDR3 runs to 12 residues. V dropped 2 bases and J dropped 4 bases, with 5 bases sitting between them. Looked up from germline, CDR1 is SGHTA and CDR2 is FQGNSA. The CDR3 loop is CASSLISTEAFF. CDR3 sequence (DNA): TGTGCCAGCAGCTTAATCTCCACTGAAGCTTTCTTT.

This clone appeared many times. V and J are TRBV27 and TRBJ1-1, with D maybe TRBD1 (6 bases). This CDR3 has 16 residues. V dropped 5 bases and J dropped 1 base, with 17 bases sitting between them. Germline CDR1 is MNHEY and CDR2 is SMNVEV (reference sequence). CDR3 nucleotide sequence: TGTGCCAGCAGTCTAATCCCTGGGGGCCCGAACACTGAAGCTTTCTTT. This codes for CASSLIPGGPNTEAFF.

This chain links TRBV6-2 or TRBV6-3 with TRBJ1-5, with 7 bases lining up with TRBD1. The CDR3 has 18 residues. Unmatched junction bases numbered 12, after V lost 0 bases and J lost 4 bases. Germline V CDR1 and CDR2: MNHEY, SVGEGT. The CDR3 region has the DNA TGTGCCAGCAGTTACTCGAGGGACAGATTAGCTGGGAATCAGCCCCAGCATTTT. It encodes CASSYSRDRLAGNQPQHF.

This clone was found a few times. V gene TRBV2 combines with J gene TRBJ2-1; the match to TRBD2 covers 12 bases. In germline, CDR1 is SNHLY, CDR2 FYNNEI. V was pared by 5 bases and J by 5 bases, with 4 bases of the junction left unmatched. The CDR3 extends over 15 amino acids. In nucleotides, the CDR3 is TGTGCCAGCAGTCGACTAGCGGGAGTGAACAATGAGCAGTTCTTC. The encoded protein is CASSRLAGVNNEQFF.

This clone has just one count. This sequence joins TRBV6-6 and TRBJ2-2; 7 nucleotides align to TRBD1. This CDR3 region has 16 residues. After removal of 7 bases from V and 0 bases from J, the junction contained 8 bases not matched to a gene. The germline V gene encodes CDR1 MNHNY and CDR2 SVGAGI (reference sequence). Here the CDR3 reads CASTDRAGANTGELFF. As DNA, the CDR3 is TGTGCCAGCACCGACAGGGCGGGTGCGAACACCGGGGAGCTGTTTTTT.

The genes are TRBV15 and TRBJ2-7; 7 bases fit TRBD2. The CDR3 runs 14 residues. The germline gives CDR1 LNHNV, CDR2 YYDKDF (reference sequence). Trimming removed 0 bases from V and 3 bases from J; junction bases left unmatched: 2. The CDR3 sequence is CATSRDPGGYEQYF. As DNA, the CDR3 is TGTGCCACCAGCAGAGACCCGGGGGGCTACGAGCAGTACTTC.

The chain employs TRBV7-9 and TRBJ1-6, with 10 bases fitting TRBD1. V dropped 3 bases and J dropped 6; count of bases not matched to a gene: 2. In germline, CDR1 is SEHNR, CDR2 FQNEAQ (reference sequence). The CDR3 runs to 15 residues. CDR3 residues: CASSFGQGVNSPLHF. As DNA, the CDR3 is TGTGCCAGCAGCTTTGGACAGGGGGTTAATTCACCCCTCCACTTT.

This sequence joins TRBV5-1 and TRBJ1-3; TRBD1 might be the D (6 bases). Trimming pared 5 bases from V and 0 bases from J, leaving 15 bases between. Germline CDR1 reads SGHRS; CDR2 reads YFSETQ. The CDR3 covers 16 residues. The CDR3 here is CASSLRDTLSGNTIYF. The CDR3 nucleotides are TGCGCCAGCAGTTTACGGGACACACTCTCTGGAAACACCATATATTTT.

This chain connects TRBV27 to TRBJ1-1; TRBD1 is a possible D gene (6 bases). CDR1 MNHEY and CDR2 SMNVEV come from the germline V gene (reference sequence). The CDR3 totals 14 residues. Trimming stripped 10 bases from V and 1 base from J, with 16 bases between. DNA for the CDR3: TGTGCCACTCAATCGACAGGTTGGAACACTGAAGCTTTCTTT. Translating it yields CATQSTGWNTEAFF.

V is TRBV11-1 and J is TRBJ2-7; 9 bases fit TRBD2. From germline, CDR1 is SGHAT and CDR2 FQDESV (reference sequence). The CDR3 covers 15 residues. V shed 4 bases, J shed 2 bases, and the junction held 6 bases outside the gene matches. This CDR3 reads CASSSGASGAYEQYF. Written as DNA, the CDR3 is TGTGCCAGCAGCTCCGGGGCTAGCGGGGCCTACGAGCAGTACTTC.

This clone was detected a few times. This rearrangement joins TRBV2 to TRBJ2-1, with TRBD2 matching over 10 bases. Germline trimming cut 6 bases from V and 5 bases from J; bases unmatched to any gene: 10. This CDR3 region has 16 residues. The germline CDR1 and CDR2 sequences are SNHLY and FYNNEI. As DNA, the CDR3 is TGTGCCAGCAGGTTTGGTCGGACTAGCGGAAACAATGAGCAGTTCTTC. As protein: CASRFGRTSGNNEQFF.

V usage is TRBV6-6 and J usage is TRBJ1-2; D remains ambiguous. Per the germline V gene, CDR1 is MNHNY and CDR2 is SVGAGI (reference sequence). The ends were cut back, 7 bases at V and 2 bases at J, with 11 bases in the middle. The CDR3 extends over 13 amino acids. CDR3 protein: CASNSAPNYGYTF. As DNA, the CDR3 is TGTGCCAGCAACTCCGCCCCAAACTATGGCTACACCTTC.

This clone was picked up one time. This rearrangement joins TRBV19 to TRBJ1-2; the D gene is possibly TRBD1 (5 bases). V lost 4 bases, J lost 3 bases, and 15 bases lay in between. The germline CDR1 and CDR2 sequences are LNHDA and SQIVND (reference sequence). The CDR3 runs 15 residues. CDR3 amino acids: CASSSGATTYYGYTF. In DNA, the CDR3 is TGTGCCAGTAGTAGCGGGGCCACCACGTACTATGGCTACACCTTC.

This chain joins TRBV5-4 and TRBJ2-7; no firm D call. V was pared by 4 bases and J by 2 bases, with 16 bases between. CDR1 and CDR2 (germline): SGHNT, YYREEE (reference sequence). CDR3 length: 15 amino acids. Here the CDR3 reads CASSPSADSTYEQYF. The CDR3, as DNA: TGTGCCAGCAGCCCCTCGGCAGACTCCACCTACGAGCAGTACTTC. The full variable domain, completed using reference TRBV5-4 and TRBJ2-7, is ETGVTQSPTHLIKTRGQQVTLRCSSQSGHNTVSWYQQALGQGPQFIFQYYREEENGRGNFPPRFSGLQFPNYSSELNVNALELDDSALYLCASSPSADSTYEQYFGPGTRLTVT.

The chain combines TRBV27 with TRBJ2-2; D gene uncertain. Trimming took off 0 bases at V and 7 bases at J, with 9 bases between the two ends. Germline V CDR1 and CDR2: MNHEY, SMNVEV (reference sequence). The CDR3 totals 14 residues. The CDR3 spells CASSLSGVFGELFF. CDR3 nucleotide sequence: TGTGCCAGCAGTTTATCAGGAGTTTTCGGGGAGCTGTTTTTT.

The gene calls are TRBV18 and TRBJ1-1, with 7 positions matching TRBD1. This CDR3 is built from 15 residues. Germline V CDR1 and CDR2: KGHSH, LQKENI. V was pared by 6 bases and J by 1 base, with 8 bases of the junction left unmatched. The CDR3 loop is CASSPVTGENTEAFF. The CDR3 nucleotides read TGTGCCAGCTCGCCCGTCACAGGGGAGAACACTGAAGCTTTCTTT.

J is TRBJ2-1 and V is TRBV30, with 12 nucleotides matching TRBD2. The CDR3 length is 16 residues. V lost 3 bases to trimming and J lost 6 bases; unmatched junction nucleotides: 9. Germline CDR1 and CDR2: GTSNPN and SVGIG (reference sequence). The CDR3 DNA reads as TGTGCCTGGAGCCACTCACTAGCGGGAGGCCCCAATGAGCAGTTCTTC. Protein product: CAWSHSLAGGPNEQFF. Full variable domain (rest looked up from reference TRBV30 and TRBJ2-1): SQTIHQWPATLVQPVGSPLSLECTVEGTSNPNLYWYRQAAGRGLQLLFYSVGIGQISSEVPQNLSASRPQDRQFILSSKKLLLSDSGFYLCAWSHSLAGGPNEQFFGPGTRLTVL.

V and J are TRBV9 and TRBJ1-6; D remains ambiguous. V was clipped by 3 bases and J by 5 bases, with 6 bases between them. CDR1 is SGDLS, CDR2 YYNGEE, per germline. The CDR3 is 13 residues long. CDR3 DNA: TGTGCCAGCAGCGAGAGTAATAATTCACCCCTCCACTTT. It specifies CASSESNNSPLHF.

This chain connects TRBV27 to TRBJ2-7, with a possible D match to TRBD2 (5 bases). The germline V and J ends were trimmed by 3 bases and 9 bases, with 15 bases remaining between them. The CDR3 is 13 amino acids. Germline CDR1 and CDR2: MNHEY and SMNVEV (reference sequence). CDR3 protein: CASSFGGSAAQYF. The CDR3 DNA is TGTGCCAGCAGTTTTGGCGGGTCGGCGGCGCAGTACTTC.

The rearrangement uses TRBV5-4 and TRBJ2-5, with 8 bases that match TRBD2. Trimming took 4 bases from V and 2 from J; bases not matched to a gene: 7. CDR1 is SGHNT, CDR2 YYREEE, per germline (reference sequence). This CDR3 spans 15 amino acids. The CDR3 sequence is CASSPGLARQETQYF. Written as DNA, the CDR3 is TGTGCCAGCAGCCCAGGACTAGCAAGGCAAGAGACCCAGTACTTC.

CDR3 sequence: CASSIRTDTYEQYF. CDR3 coding DNA: TGTGCCAGTAGTATTAGGACGGACACCTACGAGCAGTACTTC. V usage is TRBV19 and J usage is TRBJ2-7; maybe TRBD1 (5 bases). V dropped 3 bases and J dropped 2 bases, with 11 bases sitting between them. In germline, CDR1 is LNHDA, CDR2 SQIVND (reference sequence). The CDR3 has 14 residues.

This rearrangement joins TRBV5-6 to TRBJ1-2; D may be TRBD1 (6 bases). The CDR3 contains 15 residues. CDR1 is SGHDT and CDR2 is YYEEEE in the germline V gene. V dropped 0 bases and J dropped 8 bases, with 17 bases sitting between them. CDR3 bases: TGTGCCAGCAGCTTGGAGAACAGGGTCGACATAGGCTACACCTTC. It yields the protein CASSLENRVDIGYTF.

Only a few counts were recorded for this clone. J is TRBJ2-2 and V is TRBV5-4; TRBD1 matches at 7 bases. Germline values: CDR1 SGHNT, CDR2 YYREEE (reference sequence). This CDR3 is 16 amino acids long. J gave up 1 base and V 4 bases, and 7 bases lay outside the gene matches. CDR3 bases: TGTGCCAGCAGCCCACCTCGGACAGGGAACACCGGGGAGCTGTTTTTT. Translating gives CASSPPRTGNTGELFF.

The chain couples TRBV7-9 to TRBJ2-5, with 9 bases that match TRBD1. Looked up from germline, CDR1 is SEHNR and CDR2 is FQNEAQ (reference sequence). With 8 bases clipped from V and 2 bases from J, the junction kept 9 bases outside the gene matches. The CDR3 runs to 15 residues. The CDR3 region is CASATGGARQETQYF. The CDR3 coding sequence is TGTGCCAGCGCTACAGGGGGCGCTCGTCAAGAGACCCAGTACTTC.

The chain combines TRBV30 with TRBJ2-1; D is undetermined. Per germline, CDR1 GTSNPN and CDR2 SVGIG (reference sequence). This CDR3 has 15 residues. V lost 0 bases and J 9 bases, leaving 18 bases between the germline ends. The CDR3, as DNA: TGTGCCTGGAGTGTTACCGCTGCGAGGTACGGTGAGCAGTTCTTC. Protein sequence: CAWSVTAARYGEQFF.

The rearrangement uses TRBV7-6 and TRBJ1-1; TRBD1 matches 9 bases. Germline V gene data show CDR1 as SGHVS and CDR2 as FNYEAQ. V dropped 4 bases and J dropped 0; count of bases not matched to a gene: 0. The CDR3 has 14 amino acids. The CDR3 sequence: CASSWTGVNTEAFF. In DNA form, the CDR3 reads TGTGCCAGCAGCTGGACAGGGGTGAACACTGAAGCTTTCTTT.

V and J are TRBV7-9 and TRBJ2-1; 10 bases agree with TRBD2. The CDR3 sequence is 17 residues long. V lost 2 bases to trimming and J lost 0 bases; unmatched junction nucleotides: 4. Germline CDR1 SEHNR, CDR2 FQNEAQ (reference sequence). The CDR3 here is CASSLSLAGVSYNEQFF. The CDR3 nucleotides are TGTGCCAGCAGCTTATCTCTAGCGGGAGTCTCCTACAATGAGCAGTTCTTC.

The chain has TRBV5-4 and TRBJ2-5; 7 bases align to TRBD1. The ends lost 4 bases at V and 1 base at J; junction bases unmatched: 7. The CDR3 extends over 15 amino acids. The germline CDR1 and CDR2 sequences are SGHNT and YYREEE (reference sequence). In nucleotides, the CDR3 is TGTGCCAGCAGCACAACGGGACAGCGCCAAGAGACCCAGTACTTC. Encoded protein: CASSTTGQRQETQYF.

The J gene is TRBJ2-1, the V gene TRBV5-1; D possibly corresponds to TRBD2 (5 bases). Trimming pared 2 bases from V and 7 bases from J, leaving 13 bases between. There are 14 residues in the CDR3. Looked up from germline, CDR1 is SGHRS and CDR2 is YFSETQ. The CDR3 sequence: CASSFRDSTNEQFF. The DNA for the CDR3 is TGCGCCAGCAGCTTTCGGGATTCGACAAATGAGCAGTTCTTC.